This TCR beta chain is drawn from a study of shared clonotypes between healthy human individuals. General study results and limits: Blood alone was sampled, and tissue repertoires likely differ.

The assay ran at deep level. Measured with immunoSEQ multiplex PCR; TCRdb has only the in-frame clones, and not every one. This sample yields about half a million clones, of which around 77% are seen a single time; around 11% belongs to the top ten. This clone was observed once. What it binds is not known. This TCR was recovered from a woman aged 40 to 50 in good health. Some clones in this sample may be carry-over from other donors' samples. What was sequenced was PBMCs.

The CDR3 here is CASSLESVNYGYTF. For the CDR3, the DNA is TGCGCCAGCAGCTTGGAATCAGTCAACTATGGCTACACCTTC. The rearrangement joins TRBV5-1 to TRBJ1-2; D uncertain. Between the trimmed V and J ends, which lost 0 bases and 2 bases, there was a span of 8 bases. The CDR3 extends over 14 amino acids. Looked up from germline, CDR1 is SGHRS and CDR2 is YFSETQ.